This passage covers 3 T cell receptor beta chains from one sample sequenced in a study of blood T cell repertoires in COVID-19 (dated by TCRdb to between 2020 and 2021). Library creation used the immunoSEQ multiplex PCR assay. TCRdb holds this immuneACCESS table with in-frame rearrangements only. Some clones are missing; in checked studies, unresolved V genes explain under half, and the rest has no known cause. The sample yields hundreds of thousands of clones; roughly 88% were counted once. 1.4% of the sample belongs to the ten largest clones. Source material: peripheral blood. The receptors derive from a woman under 40 with active or convalescent COVID-19.

The J gene is TRBJ1-1, the V gene TRBV7-9, with a possible D match to TRBD1 (5 bases). Germline values: CDR1 SEHNR, CDR2 FQNEAQ (reference sequence). Trimming removed 4 bases from V and 4 bases from J, with 16 bases in between. The CDR3 has 15 residues. The CDR3 region is CASSSTIDSFTEAFF. The CDR3 DNA reads as TGTGCCAGCAGCTCCACCATAGACAGCTTCACTGAAGCTTTCTTT.

The chain has TRBV19 and TRBJ2-1; perhaps TRBD2 as D (6 bases). V lost 3 bases, J lost 0 bases, and 9 bases lay in between. Germline CDR1 and CDR2: LNHDA and SQIVND (reference sequence). The CDR3 is 15 residues long. The CDR3 sequence is CASSIPTSSYNEQFF. CDR3 sequence (DNA): TGTGCCAGTAGTATCCCGACTAGCTCCTACAATGAGCAGTTCTTC.

This chain joins TRBV9 and TRBJ2-1, with 7 bases identical to TRBD2. The CDR3 consists of 16 residues. Germline V gene lookup returns CDR1 SGDLS and CDR2 YYNGEE. V shed 1 base and J 7 bases; nucleotides not matched to a gene: 11. The CDR3 sequence: CASSVLNGLVENEQFF. CDR3 sequence (DNA): TGTGCCAGCAGCGTACTAAACGGACTAGTAGAGAATGAGCAGTTCTTC.